Shown below are 25 T cell receptor beta chains from a single sample sequenced in a study of T cell responses to AZD1222 COVID-19 vaccine. Some clones are missing from TCRdb's copy, which holds only in-frame ones; the method was immunoSEQ multiplex PCR. Among some 120,000 clones listed, 94% were seen once. Sequenced material: peripheral blood, taken on day 0 of AZD1222 vaccination. The receptors come from an adult in good health.

The chain is built from TRBV11-2 and TRBJ2-1; D unresolved. The CDR3 consists of 14 residues. Trimming removed 2 bases at V and 4 bases at J, with 9 bases between. Germline CDR1 and CDR2: SGHAT and FQNNGV. CDR3 coding DNA: TGTGCCAGCAGCTTAAACCCCCGGTACAATGAGCAGTTCTTC. Translating it yields CASSLNPRYNEQFF.

This clone was seen a handful of times. The V call is TRBV5-5, the J call TRBJ1-6; TRBD1 might be the D (6 bases). The CDR3 contains 15 residues. V lost 0 bases and J 6 bases, leaving 10 bases between the germline ends. Germline loops: CDR1 SGHKS, CDR2 YYEKEE (reference sequence). The CDR3 coding sequence is TGTGCCAGCAGCTTGGCGGGACAACCTAATTCACCCCTCCACTTT. Translating gives CASSLAGQPNSPLHF.

This clone was seen just once. The chain is built from TRBV2 and TRBJ2-1; D not resolved. This CDR3 region has 14 residues. Germline loops: CDR1 SNHLY, CDR2 FYNNEI. V lost 4 bases and J lost 2, with 9 bases in between. The CDR3 region has the DNA TGTGCCAGCAGTGTCAGTAGAACCTACAATGAGCAGTTCTTC. It codes for CASSVSRTYNEQFF.

This sequence joins TRBV5-8 and TRBJ1-6; D is possibly TRBD1 (5 bases). The CDR3 consists of 17 residues. Germline CDR1 reads SGHTS; CDR2 reads YDEGEE. Between the trimmed V and J ends, which lost 1 base and 7 bases, there was a span of 18 bases. CDR3 coding DNA: TGTGCCAGCAGCTTGTATGGGTTGGGGCAGAAGAATTCACCCCTCCACTTT. Protein sequence: CASSLYGLGQKNSPLHF.

This clone appeared a single time. The chain couples TRBV18 to TRBJ2-3; TRBD2 is a possible D gene (5 bases). Deletions cut 4 bases from V and 5 bases from J, with 10 bases between. CDR1 is KGHSH and CDR2 is LQKENI in the germline V gene. CDR3 length: 13 residues. The CDR3 DNA follows: TGTGCCAGCTCACTAGCGCAGAGAGATACGCAGTATTTT. Its protein is CASSLAQRDTQYF.

J is TRBJ2-1 and V is TRBV7-6; D is possibly TRBD2 (6 bases). V gave up 1 base and J gave up 1 base, with 8 bases separating them. There are 15 residues in the CDR3. Looked up from germline, CDR1 is SGHVS and CDR2 is FNYEAQ. The CDR3 bases are TGTGCCAGCAGCTTAGAGCGGGCATCCTACAATGAGCAGTTCTTC. It is translated as CASSLERASYNEQFF.

The gene calls are TRBV27 and TRBJ1-1; a possible D gene is TRBD1 (5 bases). Between the trimmed V and J ends, which lost 7 bases and 8 bases, there was a span of 17 bases. Germline-derived CDR1 and CDR2 are MNHEY and SMNVEV (reference sequence). CDR3 length: 13 amino acids. The CDR3 DNA reads as TGTGCCAGCACCCTAACCCTTGGGGGGGAAGCTTTCTTT. This sequence encodes CASTLTLGGEAFF.

The rearrangement uses TRBV6-6 and TRBJ1-4; 8 nucleotides agree with TRBD1. The CDR3 extends over 14 amino acids. The V gene's germline CDR1 is MNHNY and CDR2 SVGAGI (reference sequence). Losses at the gene ends were 3 bases for V and 7 bases for J; bases not matched to a gene: 4. The CDR3 coding sequence is TGTGCCAGCAGTTATACAGGGGGAGGTGAAAAACTGTTTTTT. It codes for CASSYTGGGEKLFF.

The chain links TRBV4-1 to TRBJ2-1; 7 nucleotides line up with TRBD2. Germline loops: CDR1 MGHRA, CDR2 YSYEKL. The CDR3 contains 16 residues. The trim removed 3 bases at V and 1 base at J, leaving 6 bases unmatched. For the CDR3, the DNA is TGCGCCAGCAGCCAGGGACTAATTAGGTCCTACAATGAGCAGTTCTTC. Translated: CASSQGLIRSYNEQFF.

The V gene is TRBV27, the J gene TRBJ1-2; D call uncertain. From germline, CDR1 is MNHEY and CDR2 SMNVEV (reference sequence). This CDR3 comprises 12 residues. Trimming removed 6 bases at V and 8 bases at J, with 13 bases between. The CDR3 coding sequence is TGTGCCAGCAGCAGAGATAGGAGGGGCTACACCTTC. Its translation is CASSRDRRGYTF.

This chain uses TRBV24-1 with TRBJ1-1; D ambiguous. Trimming took 5 bases from V and 0 from J, leaving 12 bases between them. The CDR3 spans 15 residues. Germline CDR1 KGHDR, CDR2 SFDVKD. CDR3: CATSGGRGMNTEAFF. Written as DNA, the CDR3 is TGTGCCACCAGTGGAGGGAGAGGAATGAACACTGAAGCTTTCTTT.

The rearrangement links TRBV2 to TRBJ1-1, with D maybe TRBD1 (5 bases). Germline CDR1 is SNHLY and CDR2 is FYNNEI. V lost 0 bases and J 0 bases, leaving 8 bases between the germline ends. The CDR3 contains 15 residues. Here the CDR3 DNA reads TGTGCCAGCAGTGAAGCGCCCAGGGTGAACACTGAAGCTTTCTTT. Its protein is CASSEAPRVNTEAFF.

The rearrangement links TRBV30 to TRBJ1-2, with D unresolved. Per germline, CDR1 GTSNPN and CDR2 SVGIG (reference sequence). The CDR3 has 16 residues. The V gene lost 5 bases and the J gene lost 3 bases, with 22 bases spanning the gap. In DNA, the CDR3 is TGTGCCTGGGCCCAAACCGTCATAACTAAGGACTATGGCTACACCTTC. Translation: CAWAQTVITKDYGYTF.

The chain uses TRBV30 and TRBJ1-2; D gene unclear. This CDR3 spans 11 amino acids. Germline V gene data show CDR1 as GTSNPN and CDR2 as SVGIG (reference sequence). Trimming removed 7 bases at V and 4 bases at J, with 10 bases between. The CDR3 nucleotides read TGTGCCTCTCAATGGGGCTATGGCTACACCTTC. Its protein product is CASQWGYGYTF. Looking up the rest from reference TRBV30 and TRBJ1-2 gives the full variable domain: SQTIHQWPATLVQPVGSPLSLECTVEGTSNPNLYWYRQAAGRGLQLLFYSVGIGQISSEVPQNLSASRPQDRQFILSSKKLLLSDSGFYLCASQWGYGYTFGSGTRLTVV.

V usage is TRBV27 and J usage is TRBJ1-6; D not certain. Trimming left V 6 bases short and J 5 bases short, with 11 bases between. CDR1 MNHEY and CDR2 SMNVEV come from the germline V gene (reference sequence). The CDR3 is made up of 14 amino acids. The CDR3 sequence: CASRPGVNNSPLHF. CDR3 bases: TGTGCCAGCAGGCCCGGGGTAAATAATTCACCCCTCCACTTT.

This rearrangement joins TRBV29-1 to TRBJ2-2; D unresolved. The V end lost 4 bases, the J end lost 1 base, and 7 bases lay between the germline ends. Germline V gives CDR1 SQVTM, CDR2 ANQGSEA. This CDR3 contains 13 residues. The CDR3 reads CSVGAGNTGELFF. The CDR3 DNA reads TGCAGCGTTGGAGCAGGGAACACCGGGGAGCTGTTTTTT.

This clone was seen just once. CDR3 region: CASSLSSILGDEKLFF. The DNA of the CDR3 is TGTGCCAGCAGTTTATCCTCCATTTTAGGTGACGAAAAACTGTTTTTT. This chain uses TRBV28 with TRBJ1-4; D is undetermined. Germline V gene data show CDR1 as MDHEN and CDR2 as SYDVKM. V was pared by 1 base and J by 8 bases, with 17 bases between. The length of the CDR3 is 16 residues.

This chain uses TRBV19 with TRBJ2-5; 14 bases agree with TRBD2. Trimming at V came to 7 bases and at J to 5 bases, leaving 6 bases not matched to a gene. The V gene's germline CDR1 is LNHDA and CDR2 SQIVND (reference sequence). The CDR3 has 15 residues. CDR3 in amino acids: CASTSTSGRGETQYF. DNA for the CDR3: TGTGCCAGTACTTCGACTAGCGGGAGGGGGGAGACCCAGTACTTC.

Here the CDR3 reads CASSLAEGGEKLFF. In DNA, the CDR3 is TGTGCCAGCAGCTTAGCGGAGGGGGGTGAAAAACTGTTTTTT. This chain joins TRBV7-9 and TRBJ1-4, with D possibly matching TRBD1 (6 bases). This CDR3 comprises 14 residues. V was cut by 0 bases and J by 7 bases, with 9 bases left in between. Germline V gives CDR1 SEHNR, CDR2 FQNEAQ (reference sequence). Full variable domain (rest looked up from reference TRBV7-9 and TRBJ1-4): DTGVSQNPRHKITKRGQNVTFRCDPISEHNRLYWYRQTLGQGPEFLTYFQNEAQLEKSRLLSDRFSAERPKGSFSTLEIQRTEQGDSAMYLCASSLAEGGEKLFFGSGTQLSVL.

This chain uses TRBV11-2 with TRBJ2-7; TRBD1 or TRBD2 may be the D gene (5 bases each). CDR3 length: 15 residues. V lost 6 bases and J 2 bases, leaving 17 bases between the germline ends. The V gene's germline CDR1 is SGHAT and CDR2 FQNNGV. Here the CDR3 reads CASRSPGRLTYEQYF. CDR3 DNA sequence: TGTGCCAGCAGATCGCCGGGACGGCTCACCTACGAGCAGTACTTC.

The chain's CDR3 is CAISEGLGETQYF. CDR3 DNA sequence: TGTGCCATCAGTGAGGGGTTAGGAGAGACCCAGTACTTC. The chain uses TRBV10-3 and TRBJ2-5; no clear D gene. This CDR3 comprises 13 residues. Germline V gene data show CDR1 as ENHRY and CDR2 as SYGVKD. V lost 2 bases and J 4 bases, leaving 8 bases between the germline ends.

The gene calls are TRBV6-2 or TRBV6-3 and TRBJ2-3, with TRBD2 matching 11 bases. This CDR3 contains 17 residues. In germline, CDR1 is MNHEY, CDR2 SVGEGT. Germline trimming cut 2 bases from V and 6 bases from J; bases unmatched to any gene: 10. The CDR3 sequence is CASSYPGLAAGGDTQYF. The CDR3 region has the DNA TGTGCCAGCAGTTACCCGGGACTAGCGGCCGGAGGGGATACGCAGTATTTT.

The V and J genes are TRBV30 and TRBJ2-4; 9 bases fit TRBD2. Trimming at V came to 1 base and at J to 0 bases, leaving 10 bases not matched to a gene. Germline V gives CDR1 GTSNPN, CDR2 SVGIG (reference sequence). CDR3 length: 18 amino acids. CDR3 protein: CAWSAGAGGLGAKNIQYF. Here the CDR3 DNA reads TGTGCCTGGAGTGCAGGAGCGGGAGGACTCGGAGCCAAAAACATTCAGTACTTC.

The CDR3 DNA reads as TGTGCCAGCAGTTTAAACCCCAGGACACCGAACACTGAAGCTTTCTTT. Translated, it gives CASSLNPRTPNTEAFF. The chain combines TRBV28 with TRBJ1-1; the D gene is possibly TRBD1 (5 bases). The V and J ends lost 2 bases and 1 base respectively, with 14 bases between them. Germline V gene data show CDR1 as MDHEN and CDR2 as SYDVKM. This CDR3 is 16 amino acids long.

The chain uses TRBV19 and TRBJ1-2; no firm D call. CDR3 length: 12 residues. The germline V and J ends were trimmed by 3 bases and 8 bases, with 10 bases remaining between them. Germline V gene sequence: CDR1 LNHDA, CDR2 SQIVND (reference sequence). In DNA form, the CDR3 reads TGTGCCAGTAGTATGGCCCGAAACGGCTACACCTTC. Translation gives CASSMARNGYTF.